What follows are 11 T cell receptor beta chains derived from one specimen sequenced in a study of CD8 T cells in ankylosing spondylitis (dated by TCRdb to about 2017). The library was made by 5' RACE. Sequencing was carried out with an Illumina HiSeq 2500. TCRdb applied fastp at Q25 and MiXCR to the public reads, then kept only in-frame beta chains. CDR3 protein sequences are deduplicated, and each keeps its most common genes and DNA. Recorded for this sample are 300,000 to 350,000 distinct CDR3 sequences; roughly 11% of them occurred a single time. Roughly 9.2% of the sample belongs to the ten largest clones. Sequences were obtained from blood, either unsorted or a sorted T cell fraction (not recorded which). These TCRs come from a female donor with ankylosing spondylitis or in good health (not recorded which).

This clonotype was seen repeatedly, ten times or more. The J gene is TRBJ2-1, the V gene TRBV20-1, with TRBD2 identical over 10 bases. In germline, CDR1 is DFQATT, CDR2 SNEGSKA (reference sequence). The CDR3 consists of 15 residues. The trim removed 3 bases at V and 9 bases at J, leaving 11 bases unmatched. The CDR3 sequence is CSASGELAGLGEQFF. In DNA, the CDR3 is TGCAGTGCTAGTGGGGAACTAGCGGGATTGGGTGAGCAGTTCTTC.

This clonotype was recorded at least ten times. V and J are TRBV10-3 and TRBJ2-1, with D uncertain. The CDR3 length is 13 residues. Per the germline V gene, CDR1 is ENHRY and CDR2 is SYGVKD. With 7 bases removed from V and 8 bases from J, the gap between germline ends came to 15 bases. CDR3 region: CAINKDGRDEQFF. Written as DNA, the CDR3 is TGTGCCATCAATAAGGACGGTCGCGATGAGCAGTTCTTC.

This clonotype was detected ten times or more. The chain is built from TRBV20-1 and TRBJ2-2; D remains ambiguous. Trimming shortened V by 0 bases and J by 5 bases, and 10 bases separated the two germline ends. Germline V gene lookup returns CDR1 DFQATT and CDR2 SNEGSKA (reference sequence). The length of the CDR3 is 14 residues. The CDR3 sequence: CSARDSTRTGELFF. The CDR3 DNA follows: TGCAGTGCTAGAGACTCGACGCGGACCGGGGAGCTGTTTTTT.

This clonotype was detected ten times or more. The V gene is TRBV6-2 or TRBV6-3, the J gene TRBJ1-5; 9 nucleotides line up with TRBD1. There are 15 residues in the CDR3. Trimming took 5 bases from V and 0 from J; bases not matched to a gene: 2. Germline CDR1 is MNHEY and CDR2 is SVGEGT. CDR3 sequence reads: CASSGTGHSNQPQHF. CDR3 coding DNA: TGTGCCAGCAGTGGGACAGGGCATAGCAATCAGCCCCAGCATTTT.

This clonotype was recorded only once. J is TRBJ2-1 and V is TRBV5-1; D possibly corresponds to TRBD2 (7 bases). CDR1 and CDR2 (germline): SGHRS, YFSETQ. The V and J ends lost 0 bases and 7 bases respectively, with 11 bases between them. The CDR3 covers 14 residues. In DNA form, the CDR3 reads TGCGCCAGCAGCTTGGGCGGGGGCTTTAATGAGCAGTTCTTC. This gives the protein CASSLGGGFNEQFF.

This clonotype was picked up many times. The chain links TRBV5-1 to TRBJ2-4, with D perhaps matching TRBD1 (5 bases). CDR3 length: 14 amino acids. The V gene's germline CDR1 is SGHRS and CDR2 YFSETQ. Trimming cost V 0 bases and J 7 bases, with 11 bases left between them. CDR3 in amino acids: CASSLGSDTNIQYF. The DNA for the CDR3 is TGCGCCAGCAGCTTGGGTTCGGACACCAACATTCAGTACTTC.

The chain joins TRBV29-1 to TRBJ2-4; 8 bases line up with TRBD1. CDR1 and CDR2 from the germline V gene are SQVTM and ANQGSEA. V shed 7 bases, J shed 2 bases, and the junction held 10 bases outside the gene matches. This CDR3 contains 15 residues. The CDR3 reads CSALAGTGSKNIQYF. Written as DNA, the CDR3 is TGCAGCGCACTCGCAGGGACAGGATCCAAAAACATTCAGTACTTC.

The chain recombines TRBV19 with TRBJ1-1; no firm D call. Germline assignment: CDR1 LNHDA and CDR2 SQIVND (reference sequence). The CDR3 totals 13 residues. V shed 5 bases and J shed 6 bases, with 13 bases lying between them. The CDR3 DNA reads as TGTGCCAGTAGTTTACGTAGGAGCGCTGAAGCTTTCTTT. Protein product: CASSLRRSAEAFF.

There are many counts of this clonotype. The chain links TRBV12-3 or TRBV12-4 to TRBJ2-2, with D maybe TRBD1 (5 bases). V shed 1 base and J shed 7 bases, with 16 bases lying between them. The CDR3 is 16 amino acids. The CDR3 DNA follows: TGTGCCAGCAGTTTAGGCCTGGGCTTAGGGGACGGGGAGCTGTTTTTT. Its translation: CASSLGLGLGDGELFF.

At least ten counts were recorded for this clonotype. The genes are TRBV6-1 and TRBJ1-5; TRBD1 is a possible D gene (6 bases). The CDR3 has 16 residues. V lost 8 bases and J 0 bases, leaving 17 bases between the germline ends. Germline CDR1 and CDR2: MNHNS and SASEGT. This CDR3 reads CASEDSDQDSNQPQHF. The CDR3 DNA reads TGTGCCAGCGAGGACAGCGATCAAGATAGCAATCAGCCCCAGCATTTT.

This clonotype was counted only a few times. The chain couples TRBV10-3 to TRBJ1-1; D is uncertain. This CDR3 has 14 residues. Germline CDR1 ENHRY, CDR2 SYGVKD. Trimming shortened V by 3 bases and J by 3 bases, and 11 bases separated the two germline ends. The CDR3 nucleotides are TGTGCCATCAGTGATGAACTGGTGTACACTGAAGCTTTCTTT. Its translation is CAISDELVYTEAFF.